Included here is one T cell receptor (beta chain) sequence, with context. This specimen comes from a study of T cell repertoires in cytomegalovirus infection. The V end lost 7 bases, the J end lost 1 base, and 8 bases lay between the germline ends. The V gene's germline CDR1 is SGHTA and CDR2 FQGNSA. CDR3 size: 12 residues. From the reads, TCRdb called clonotypes with MiXCR, one entry per CDR3 protein. The sample holds around 140,000 distinct CDR3 sequences; under 8% are singletons and the top ten take approximately 19%. The chain carries TRBV7-2 and TRBJ2-7; D is uncertain. The material sequenced was PBMCs. The sequence came from a human donor in good health (CMV status not recorded). Some clones in this sample may be carry-over from other donors' samples. The CDR3 region is CASTHTSYEQYF. Here the CDR3 DNA reads TGTGCCAGCACCCATACTTCCTACGAGCAGTACTTC.